The rows below give T cell receptor beta chains drawn from one sample of a study of early T cells in non-severe SARS-CoV-2 infection. Each CDR3 protein gets one entry after TCRdb re-called the 5' RACE reads with MiXCR. Of around 70,000 distinct CDR3 sequences listed, approximately 9.2% are singletons. Sequences were obtained from whole blood. These receptors came from an adult who was a healthcare worker with PCR-confirmed SARS-CoV-2 infection or an uninfected control (not recorded which). Both conserved end residues are part of each CDR3. D genes are given only for firm matches. Size values are once, few and many counts, or a class for expanded clones, and some rows have none.

TRBJ2-5	few	TRBV20-1	NA	CSASAGEVGETQYF	TGCAGTGCTAGCGCTGGGGAGGTTGGGGAGACCCAGTACTTC
TRBJ2-2	few	TRBV6-2/TRBV6-3	TRBD2	CASRSGRSPNTGELFF	TGTGCCAGCAGATCCGGGAGGAGCCCAAACACCGGGGAGCTGTTTTTT
TRBJ1-5	many	TRBV18	NA	CASSPGQEEPQHF	TGTGCCAGCTCACCCGGGCAAGAAGAGCCCCAGCATTTT
TRBJ2-7	NA	TRBV3-1	NA	CASSARQGLLSEQYF	TGTGCCAGCAGCGCCCGACAGGGACTCCTCAGCGAGCAGTACTTC
TRBJ2-2	many	TRBV5-1	NA	CASSLLGDFTGELFF	TGCGCCAGCAGCTTGCTTGGGGATTTCACCGGGGAGCTGTTTTTT
TRBJ2-7	few	TRBV12-3/TRBV12-4	NA	CASSRAADYEQYF	TGTGCCAGCAGTCGGGCAGCGGACTACGAGCAGTACTTC
TRBJ2-3	NA	TRBV30	NA	CAWSRRASGTDTQYF	TGTGCCTGGAGTCGTCGGGCTAGCGGCACAGATACGCAGTATTTT
TRBJ2-7	few	TRBV24-1	TRBD1	CATGTGYEQYF	TGTGCCACCGGGACAGGTTACGAGCAGTACTTC
TRBJ2-1	NA	TRBV6-6	NA	CASSDLTLQFF	TGTGCCAGCAGTGACCTTACCCTTCAGTTCTTC
TRBJ2-3	few	TRBV19	NA	CASREQVSSGPQYF	TGTGCCAGTAGGGAACAGGTTTCAAGTGGTCCGCAGTATTTT
TRBJ1-2	NA	TRBV1	NA	CTSSHPGGDKTNYGYTF	TGCACCAGCAGCCATCCAGGGGGGGACAAAACTAACTATGGCTACACCTTC
TRBJ1-4	NA	TRBV5-6	NA	CASSFYRERGEKLFF	TGTGCCAGCAGCTTCTACAGGGAAAGGGGTGAAAAACTGTTTTTT
TRBJ2-1	many	TRBV20-1	NA	CSAPLFGSPRREQFF	TGCAGTGCTCCCCTCTTCGGGTCCCCGCGTCGTGAGCAGTTCTTC
TRBJ2-1	NA	TRBV20-1	TRBD2	CSARVVAGGNEQFF	TGCAGTGCTAGAGTGGTAGCGGGAGGGAATGAGCAGTTCTTC
TRBJ2-5	NA	TRBV19	NA	CASSITGRQQETQYF	TGTGCCAGTAGTATAACCGGCAGGCAACAAGAGACCCAGTACTTC
TRBJ2-1	many	TRBV20-1	TRBD2	CSATTSGGGYNEQFF	TGCAGTGCTACGACCTCGGGAGGAGGATACAATGAGCAGTTCTTC
TRBJ2-5	many	TRBV7-6	NA	CASSLNRVRGEETQYF	TGTGCCAGCAGCCTAAACCGGGTCAGGGGAGAAGAGACCCAGTACTTC
TRBJ2-1	few	TRBV11-3	TRBD2	CASSLGGSGIYNEQFF	TGTGCCAGCAGCTTAGGGGGCAGCGGGATCTACAATGAGCAGTTCTTC
TRBJ2-2	NA	TRBV5-4	TRBD1	CASSFSRDSTTGELFF	TGTGCCAGCAGCTTTTCCCGGGACAGCACAACCGGGGAGCTGTTTTTT
TRBJ1-2	NA	TRBV12-3/TRBV12-4	NA	CASSFQGGYGYTF	TGTGCCAGCAGTTTTCAGGGCGGCTATGGCTACACCTTC
TRBJ2-5	NA	TRBV5-1	TRBD2	CASKAGGQETQYF	TGCGCCAGCAAAGCGGGAGGGCAAGAGACCCAGTACTTC
TRBJ2-3	few	TRBV7-9	TRBD2	CASLGLAGGDTQYF	TGTGCCAGCCTGGGACTAGCAGGGGGGGATACGCAGTATTTT
TRBJ2-5	few	TRBV29-1	NA	CSVAAHRRVQETQYF	TGCAGCGTTGCTGCGCACAGGCGAGTCCAAGAGACCCAGTACTTC
TRBJ2-7	NA	TRBV5-1	TRBD2	CASGGTSGAYEQYF	TGCGCCAGCGGCGGGACTAGCGGAGCCTACGAGCAGTACTTC
TRBJ1-5	medium-sized	TRBV20-1	NA	CSARDSNQPQHF	TGCAGTGCCAGGGACAGCAATCAGCCCCAGCATTTT
TRBJ1-2	few	TRBV5-1	NA	CASSPGTDLYGYTF	TGCGCCAGCAGCCCGGGGACGGATCTCTATGGCTACACCTTC
TRBJ1-5	few	TRBV19	NA	CASQEGGNQPQHF	TGTGCCAGCCAAGAGGGAGGCAATCAGCCCCAGCATTTT
TRBJ2-4	NA	TRBV3-1	TRBD2	CASSQGLAGHIQYF	TGTGCCAGCAGCCAAGGACTAGCTGGGCACATTCAGTACTTC
TRBJ2-7	many	TRBV20-1	NA	CSARSLMKAREPYEQYF	TGCAGTGCTAGATCTTTAATGAAGGCCAGGGAACCCTACGAGCAGTACTTC
TRBJ1-1	medium-sized	TRBV25-1	NA	CASSEYTEGTEAFF	TGTGCCAGCAGTGAATATACGGAGGGGACTGAAGCTTTCTTT
TRBJ2-1	NA	TRBV5-1	NA	CASSLALAYNEQFF	TGCGCCAGCAGCTTGGCCCTAGCTTACAATGAGCAGTTCTTC
TRBJ2-7	many	TRBV7-3	TRBD2	CASSLNGGRTYEQYF	TGTGCCAGCAGCTTAAACGGCGGGAGGACCTACGAGCAGTACTTC
TRBJ1-2	few	TRBV20-1	NA	CSASGLEKEYGYTF	TGCAGTGCTAGTGGCTTGGAGAAAGAATATGGCTACACCTTC
TRBJ1-6	few	TRBV10-3	TRBD1	CAISEWDREYNSPLHF	TGTGCCATCAGTGAGTGGGACAGGGAATACAATTCACCCCTCCACTTT
TRBJ1-5	many	TRBV4-2	NA	CASSTKINQPQHF	TGTGCCAGCAGTACAAAGATTAATCAGCCCCAGCATTTT
TRBJ1-3	many	TRBV5-1	NA	CASSLSTGPSGNTIYF	TGCGCCAGCAGCTTGTCGACAGGACCCTCTGGAAACACCATATATTTT
TRBJ2-7	NA	TRBV12-3/TRBV12-4	NA	CASSPHTYEQYF	TGTGCCAGCAGCCCCCACACCTACGAGCAGTACTTC
TRBJ2-3	NA	TRBV20-1	NA	CSAPNAGNYTDTQYF	TGCAGTGCACCAAACGCGGGCAACTACACAGATACGCAGTATTTT
TRBJ2-5	few	TRBV5-5	NA	CASSLGPLRQETQYF	TGTGCCAGCAGCTTGGGTCCTCTACGACAAGAGACCCAGTACTTC
TRBJ2-5	many	TRBV12-3/TRBV12-4	NA	CASSLDGGKETQYF	TGTGCCAGCAGTTTAGACGGGGGCAAGGAGACCCAGTACTTC
TRBJ2-7	NA	TRBV7-2	TRBD1	CASSLVRQGAGYEQYF	TGTGCCAGCAGCTTAGTTCGACAGGGGGCGGGCTACGAGCAGTACTTC
TRBJ2-7	many	TRBV7-2	TRBD2	CASSLGTSGRTLSYEQYF	TGTGCCAGCAGCTTGGGGACTAGCGGGAGGACCCTCTCCTACGAGCAGTACTTC
TRBJ2-7	medium-sized	TRBV12-3/TRBV12-4	TRBD2	CASSSSLAGAPEQYF	TGTGCCAGCAGTTCCTCACTAGCGGGAGCTCCCGAGCAGTACTTC
TRBJ2-7	many	TRBV5-5	NA	CASSPRTDEQYF	TGTGCCAGCAGTCCCCGGACAGACGAGCAGTACTTC
TRBJ2-7	few	TRBV12-3/TRBV12-4	TRBD2	CASSFLAVNSYEQYF	TGTGCCAGCAGTTTTCTAGCGGTCAACTCCTACGAGCAGTACTTC
TRBJ2-1	many	TRBV4-3	NA	CASSQEFTGNEQFF	TGCGCCAGCAGCCAAGAATTTACAGGAAATGAGCAGTTCTTC
TRBJ2-3	few	TRBV10-3	TRBD1	CAISSEDRGKADTQYF	TGTGCCATCAGCTCGGAAGACAGGGGAAAAGCAGATACGCAGTATTTT
TRBJ1-2	few	TRBV6-1	NA	CASNYYGYTF	TGTGCCAGCAATTACTATGGCTACACCTTC
TRBJ2-5	many	TRBV7-8	NA	CASSARTGRETQYF	TGTGCCAGCAGCGCCCGGACCGGACGAGAGACCCAGTACTTC
TRBJ1-1	NA	TRBV3-1	TRBD1	CASSQASTGSNTEAFF	TGTGCCAGCAGCCAAGCGTCGACAGGGTCGAACACTGAAGCTTTCTTT
TRBJ2-1	NA	TRBV5-6	TRBD2	CASSFFDGRANEQFF	TGTGCCAGCAGCTTCTTCGATGGGAGGGCAAATGAGCAGTTCTTC
TRBJ2-3	medium-sized	TRBV12-3/TRBV12-4	NA	CASSPRGGATDTQYF	TGTGCCAGCAGTCCTCGAGGGGGAGCCACAGATACGCAGTATTTT
TRBJ2-5	many	TRBV7-2	NA	CASSPRITESQYF	TGTGCCAGCAGCCCTCGGATCACCGAGTCCCAGTACTTC